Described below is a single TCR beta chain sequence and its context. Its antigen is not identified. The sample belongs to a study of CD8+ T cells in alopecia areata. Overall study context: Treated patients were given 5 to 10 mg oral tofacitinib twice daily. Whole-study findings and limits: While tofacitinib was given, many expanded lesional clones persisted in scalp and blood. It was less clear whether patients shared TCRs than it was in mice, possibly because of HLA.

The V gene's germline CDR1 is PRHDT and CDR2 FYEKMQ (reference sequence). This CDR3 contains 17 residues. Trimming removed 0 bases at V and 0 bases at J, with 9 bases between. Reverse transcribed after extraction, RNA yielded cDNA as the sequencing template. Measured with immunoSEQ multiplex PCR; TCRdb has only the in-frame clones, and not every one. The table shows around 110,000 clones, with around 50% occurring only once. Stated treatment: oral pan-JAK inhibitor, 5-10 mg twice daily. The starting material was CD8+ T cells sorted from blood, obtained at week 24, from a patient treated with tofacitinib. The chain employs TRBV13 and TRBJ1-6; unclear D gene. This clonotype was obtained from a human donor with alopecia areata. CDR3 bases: TGTGCCAGCAGCTTAGGGACGGTAAACTCCTATAATTCACCCCTCCACTTT. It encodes CASSLGTVNSYNSPLHF.